This T cell receptor (beta chain) was identified during a study of cytomegalovirus exposure and HLA in healthy donors. Study results and limitations: Roughly uniform sequencing depth across donors was assumed, possibly incorrectly. An apparent linkage of common viral pathogens to several of the most significant clusters emerged in a later analysis. In a later analysis, an Asian-associated ancestry cluster reportedly showed fewer N-insertions than the roughly 710-donor mean.

Use of 60 Vbeta and 13 Jbeta primers characterized the PCR. Using immunoSEQ multiplex PCR, the repertoire was profiled, and TCRdb retains in-frame clones only, with some absent. Of around 160,000 clones in the sample, about 73% were seen once. Comment on this clone: Antigen unknown.

The TCR sequence derives from a man in his forties in good health and CMV-seropositive. Sequenced sample: PBMCs.

The CDR3: CASSPRQGGTEAFF. The CDR3 DNA reads as TGTGCCAGCAGTCCTCGACAGGGTGGCACTGAAGCTTTCTTT. The rearrangement links TRBV6-1 to TRBJ1-1; 7 nucleotides align to TRBD1. Germline assignment: CDR1 MNHNS and CDR2 SASEGT. Trimming at V came to 5 bases and at J to 4 bases, leaving 7 bases not matched to a gene. This CDR3 is built from 14 residues.